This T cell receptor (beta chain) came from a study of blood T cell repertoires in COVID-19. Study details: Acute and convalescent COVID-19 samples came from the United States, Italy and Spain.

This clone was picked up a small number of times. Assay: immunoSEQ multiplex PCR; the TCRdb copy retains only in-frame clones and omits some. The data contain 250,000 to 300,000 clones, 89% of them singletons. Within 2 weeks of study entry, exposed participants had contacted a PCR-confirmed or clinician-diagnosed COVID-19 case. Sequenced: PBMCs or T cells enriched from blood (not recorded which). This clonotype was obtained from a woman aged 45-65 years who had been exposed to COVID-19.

DNA of the CDR3: TGTGCCAGCAGCTTGACGGCGGTCCAAGAGACCCAGTACTTC. It is translated as CASSLTAVQETQYF. The gene calls are TRBV5-6 and TRBJ2-5, with unresolved D. Germline CDR1 SGHDT, CDR2 YYEEEE. This CDR3 comprises 14 residues. Deletions cut 1 base from V and 1 base from J, with 8 bases between.